These T cell receptor beta chains were read from a single sample in a study of glioma-infiltrating T cells after dendritic cell vaccination. Some clones are missing from TCRdb's copy, which holds only in-frame ones; the method was immunoSEQ multiplex PCR. This repertoire shows some 90,000 clones, 80% to 90% found once; its top ten account for approximately 2.1%. The sequencing here drew on blood, taken after dendritic cell vaccination. The receptors were sampled from a human donor with glioblastoma. CDR3s include the opening cysteine and the closing phenylalanine or tryptophan. D genes are given only for firm matches. Part of the rows lack a size; the others show once, few, many or a class for expanded clones.

j_gene | v_gene | abundance | d_gene | CDR3aa | CDR3nt
TRBJ1-3 | TRBV27 | few | - | CASRHGSGNTIYF | TGTGCCAGCAGGCACGGCTCTGGAAACACCATATATTTT
TRBJ2-3 | TRBV5-1 | - | - | CASSLAAGLIIDTQYF | TGCGCCAGCAGCTTGGCGGCGGGGTTGATCATAGATACGCAGTATTTT
TRBJ1-2 | TRBV5-1 | few | TRBD1 | CASSPGTGRSNYGYTF | TGCGCCAGCAGCCCCGGGACAGGGCGATCTAACTATGGCTACACCTTC
TRBJ2-2 | TRBV10-2 | - | - | CASSESFPRVELFF | TGCGCCAGCAGTGAGTCGTTCCCCCGCGTGGAGCTGTTTTTT
TRBJ1-2 | TRBV5-1 | - | TRBD1 | CASSSTGGYGYTF | TGCGCCAGCAGCTCTACAGGGGGCTATGGCTACACCTTC
TRBJ2-1 | TRBV5-1 | - | - | CASSTQGDGSTDEQFF | TGCGCCAGCAGCACACAAGGGGACGGGAGTACCGATGAGCAGTTCTTC
TRBJ2-6 | TRBV5-6 | - | TRBD2 | CASSFRGGAPGANVLTF | TGTGCCAGCAGCTTTCGGGGGGGGGCGCCTGGGGCCAACGTCCTGACTTTC
TRBJ1-4 | TRBV29-1 | - | - | CSVGWEGGEKLFF | TGCAGCGTTGGGTGGGAAGGAGGCGAAAAACTGTTTTTT
TRBJ2-3 | TRBV7-9 | - | TRBD2 | CASSPGEGIKTGSGTQYF | TGTGCCAGCAGCCCTGGGGAGGGGATAAAAACGGGGTCCGGTACGCAGTATTTT
TRBJ1-1 | TRBV27 | - | TRBD1 | CASTHRGSGNTEAFF | TGTGCCAGCACCCACAGGGGCAGTGGGAACACTGAAGCTTTCTTT
TRBJ1-4 | TRBV19 | - | TRBD1 | CASRLTGNEKLFF | TGTGCCAGTAGACTGACAGGGAATGAAAAACTGTTTTTT
TRBJ2-2 | TRBV11-3 | few | - | CASSLNGGANTGELFF | TGTGCCAGCAGCTTAAATGGCGGAGCGAACACCGGGGAGCTGTTTTTT
TRBJ2-3 | TRBV5-4 | few | TRBD1 | CASSSGQNTDTQYF | TGTGCCAGCAGCTCGGGACAGAACACAGATACGCAGTATTTT
TRBJ2-7 | TRBV23-1 | many | - | CASSQSPPGHRTYEQYF | TGCGCCAGCAGTCAGTCCCCCCCGGGACACCGAACCTACGAGCAGTACTTC